Listed below are T cell receptor beta chains from one sample, sequenced in a study of vaccination and CD4 T cells after COVID-19. TCRdb fed the PCR reads into MiXCR, producing one record per CDR3 protein. The sample records 11,000 or so distinct CDR3 sequences, roughly 71% being singletons. The antigens these receptors bind are not known. The sequenced sample consisted of CD4+ T cells from blood, cultured in vitro. The receptors originated from a human donor who had recovered from COVID-19. The CDR3 runs from the conserved cysteine through the conserved F or W. Clone size is stated in some rows and not others, as once, few, many or a class when expanded.

v_call | clone_size | cdr3_aa
TRBV3-1 | - | CASSQAPPRGLATLSYNEQFF
TRBV20-1 | - | CSARNDRAADTQYF
TRBV19 | - | CASSPTMAAEQPQHF
TRBV7-3 | - | CASSPGRDTEAFF
TRBV30 | - | CAWSVAGGYTF
TRBV7-9 | - | CASSLAGAGEETQYF
TRBV5-1 | - | CASSLLTDTGELFF
TRBV6-2/TRBV6-3 | large | CASSYRGGGEQFF
TRBV27 | - | CASSRLGGSTNEKLFF
TRBV11-2 | - | CASSLWNTEAFF
TRBV6-1 | - | CASRPDREATDTQYF
TRBV5-1 | - | CASSPPASERGGGDTQYF
TRBV12-3/TRBV12-4 | once | CASSLSGGTGNQPQHF
TRBV5-1 | - | CASSLGPGSEKLFF
TRBV19 | - | CASSISGTTSSPLHF
TRBV12-3/TRBV12-4 | few | CASSFEGSSNQPQHF
TRBV12-3/TRBV12-4 | - | CASSFIRGAYNEQFF
TRBV7-2 | - | CASRGLARNTGELFF
TRBV12-3/TRBV12-4 | - | CASSPDGFADTQYF
TRBV2 | - | CASIFSGRLTDTQYF
TRBV5-5 | - | CASSYAIPGKHSNQPQHF
TRBV9 | few | CASSPRDKANTGELFF
TRBV5-4 | once | CASSKGLAGATGYEQYF
TRBV20-1 | - | CSAIQRVNEKLFF
TRBV2 | - | CASSIQTTGNTIYF
TRBV2 | - | CASSGGTGVKTQYF
TRBV6-1 | medium-sized | CASSASGGNGYTF